This T cell receptor (beta chain) was sequenced during a study of CD8+CD57+ T cells in acquired aplastic anemia. Across the whole study: Sorting CD4+ and CD8+ cells gave DNA averaging approximately 3 ug.

Using genomic DNA as the template, TCR beta VDJ and CDR3 profiling was carried out. Via MiXCR, TCRdb re-called the reads, giving one row per CDR3 protein. Of around 79,000 distinct CDR3 sequences listed, 70% are singletons. The patients chosen for sequencing had shown expansion of CD8+CD57+ cells (detected by flow cytometry). Acquired aplastic anemia of severe grade affected all patients. Patients were untreated when blood was sampled. This CDR3 has 17 amino acids. Germline assignment: CDR1 SGHAT and CDR2 FQDESV (reference sequence). The V and J ends lost 1 base and 3 bases respectively, with 15 bases between them. Findings of the study overall: It was found that twenty-nine CD8+ CDR3 sequences were shared between patients and controls.

Comment on this clonotype: Its antigen is still unknown.

The chain carries TRBV11-1 and TRBJ1-4; D is perhaps TRBD1 (6 bases). Sequenced input: sorted CD4+, CD8+, or CD8+CD57+ T cells (not recorded which) from PBMCs. This TCR derives from a human donor with aplastic anemia. The CDR3 DNA reads TGTGCCAGCAGCTTAGGGCAGGGGATCGACTCTAATGAAAAACTGTTTTTT. Its protein product is CASSLGQGIDSNEKLFF.